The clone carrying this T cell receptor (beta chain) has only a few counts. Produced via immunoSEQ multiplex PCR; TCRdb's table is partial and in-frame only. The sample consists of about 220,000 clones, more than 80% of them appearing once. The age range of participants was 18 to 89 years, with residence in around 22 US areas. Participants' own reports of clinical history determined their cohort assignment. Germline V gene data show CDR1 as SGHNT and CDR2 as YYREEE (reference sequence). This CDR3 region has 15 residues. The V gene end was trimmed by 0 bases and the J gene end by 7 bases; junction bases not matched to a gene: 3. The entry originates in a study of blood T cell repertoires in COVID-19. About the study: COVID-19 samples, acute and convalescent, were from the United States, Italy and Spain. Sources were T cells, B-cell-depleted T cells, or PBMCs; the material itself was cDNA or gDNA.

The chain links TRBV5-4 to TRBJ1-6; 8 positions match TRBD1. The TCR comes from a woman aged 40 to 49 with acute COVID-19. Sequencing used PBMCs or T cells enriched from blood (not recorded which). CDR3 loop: CASSLATGVNSPLHF. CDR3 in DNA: TGTGCCAGCAGCTTGGCGACAGGGGTAAATTCACCCCTCCACTTT.